What follows describes a single T cell receptor (beta chain). Its antigen is currently unknown. This sample is part of a study of brain metastases from non-small cell lung cancer. General study points: Brain metastases shared most TCR repertoire with primaries, with sparse T cells.

Assay: immunoSEQ multiplex PCR; the TCRdb copy retains only in-frame clones and omits some. Of 6,000 or so clones in the sample, approximately 78% were seen once. There are 13 residues in the CDR3. The V end lost 2 bases, the J end lost 9 bases, and 12 bases lay between the germline ends. Germline CDR1 reads SGHNT; CDR2 reads YYREEE (reference sequence). The chain recombines TRBV5-4 with TRBJ2-1, with D maybe TRBD1 (5 bases). Input material: primary lung tumor tissue. The sequence came from a donor at least 40 years old with non-small cell lung cancer. The CDR3 DNA sequence: TGTGCCAGCAGCTTATTTGGGGCAAGTGAGCAGTTCTTC. Protein sequence: CASSLFGASEQFF. Based on the CDR3 plus reference TRBV5-4 and TRBJ2-1, the full variable domain is ETGVTQSPTHLIKTRGQQVTLRCSSQSGHNTVSWYQQALGQGPQFIFQYYREEENGRGNFPPRFSGLQFPNYSSELNVNALELDDSALYLCASSLFGASEQFFGPGTRLTVL.